The following is a TCR beta chain sequence with its context. Looked up from germline, CDR1 is SGHTA and CDR2 is FQGTGA. CDR3 size: 14 residues. Trimming took off 0 bases at V and 6 bases at J, with 11 bases between the two ends. PCR employed 60 Vbeta and 13 Jbeta primers. This table comes from immunoSEQ multiplex PCR, and its TCRdb copy is limited to in-frame clones, with some not included. This table has about 160,000 clones, around four fifths appearing once. The sample comes from a study of cytomegalovirus exposure and HLA in healthy donors. The origin of this receptor is a girl aged 2 to 9 in good health and CMV-seropositive. The chain is built from TRBV7-3 and TRBJ1-2; D perhaps matches TRBD1 (5 bases). The sample taken for sequencing was PBMCs. The DNA for the CDR3 is TGTGCCAGCAGCTTAACGGGGCCTGTGAATGGCTACACCTTC. Its protein product is CASSLTGPVNGYTF. Supplemented by reference TRBV7-3 and TRBJ1-2, the full variable domain reads GAGVSQTPSNKVTEKGKYVELRCDPISGHTALYWYRQSLGQGPEFLIYFQGTGAADDSGLPNDRFFAVRPEGSVSTLKIQRTERGDSAVYLCASSLTGPVNGYTFGSGTRLTVV.